The clone carrying this TCR beta chain was picked up many times. Its antigen is not known. Study-level points and caveats: The larger-cohort validation was restricted to a single TCR beta V-J rearrangement rather than whole repertoires. Greatest tumor Treg TCR overlap was with tumor naive CD4+ cells. Tumor memory CD4+ T cell TCR gene usage was found to cluster with blood and lymph node memory CD4+ cells and with lymph node naive CD4+ cells.

Treg sorting used a CD4+CD25+CD127-/low gate. Semi-nested PCR with Nested Universal Primer A followed constant-region reverse priming of full-length variable regions. TCRdb re-called the 5' RACE reads through MiXCR, storing one row per CDR3 protein. The sample has about 32,000 distinct CDR3 sequences, over 20% seen once. CDR1 and CDR2 (germline): SGHTA, FQGNSA. V was cut by 5 bases and J by 5 bases, with 22 bases left in between. The CDR3 extends over 17 amino acids. The TCR was taken from a female donor with breast cancer. Sequenced input: tumor-infiltrating Tregs sorted from the breast tumor. V is TRBV7-2 and J is TRBJ2-1, with a tentative D call TRBD2 (5 bases). The CDR3 protein is CASSPGWRLADDNEQFF. As DNA, the CDR3 is TGTGCCAGCAGCCCGGGGTGGCGGCTAGCAGATGACAATGAGCAGTTCTTC.